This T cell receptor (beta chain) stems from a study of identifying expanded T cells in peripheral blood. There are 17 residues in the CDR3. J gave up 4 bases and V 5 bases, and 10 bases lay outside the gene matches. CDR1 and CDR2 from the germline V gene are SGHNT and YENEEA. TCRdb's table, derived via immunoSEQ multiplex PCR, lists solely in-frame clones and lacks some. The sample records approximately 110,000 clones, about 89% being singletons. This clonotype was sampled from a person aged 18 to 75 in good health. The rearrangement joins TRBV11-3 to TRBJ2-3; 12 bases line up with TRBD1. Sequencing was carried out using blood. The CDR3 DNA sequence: TGTGCCAGCAGCCCACGAGGGGGACAGGGGGCTGCAGATACGCAGTATTTT. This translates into CASSPRGGQGAADTQYF. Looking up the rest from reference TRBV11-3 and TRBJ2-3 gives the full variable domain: EAGVVQSPRYKIIEKKQPVAFWCNPISGHNTLYWYLQNLGQGPELLIRYENEEAVDDSQLPKDRFSAERLKGVDSTLKIQPAELGDSAVYLCASSPRGGQGAADTQYFGPGTRLTVL.